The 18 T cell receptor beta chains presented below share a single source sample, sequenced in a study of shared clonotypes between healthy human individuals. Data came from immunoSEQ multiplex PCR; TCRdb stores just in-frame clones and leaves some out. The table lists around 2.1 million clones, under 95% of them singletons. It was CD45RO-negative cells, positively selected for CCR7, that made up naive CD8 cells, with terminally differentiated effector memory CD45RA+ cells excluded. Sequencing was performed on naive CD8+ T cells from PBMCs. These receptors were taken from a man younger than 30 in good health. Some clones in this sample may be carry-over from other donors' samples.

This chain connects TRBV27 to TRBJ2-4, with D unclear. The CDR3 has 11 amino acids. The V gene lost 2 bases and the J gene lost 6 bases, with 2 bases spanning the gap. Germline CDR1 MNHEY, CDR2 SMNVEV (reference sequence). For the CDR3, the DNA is TGTGCCAGCAGTTTAGGAAACATTCAGTACTTC. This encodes CASSLGNIQYF.

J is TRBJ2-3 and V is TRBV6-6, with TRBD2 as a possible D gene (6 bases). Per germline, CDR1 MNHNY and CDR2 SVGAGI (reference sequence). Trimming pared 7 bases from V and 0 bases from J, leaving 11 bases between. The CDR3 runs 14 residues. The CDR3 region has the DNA TGTGCCAGCACATTAGCGGCTAGCACAGATACGCAGTATTTT. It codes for CASTLAASTDTQYF.

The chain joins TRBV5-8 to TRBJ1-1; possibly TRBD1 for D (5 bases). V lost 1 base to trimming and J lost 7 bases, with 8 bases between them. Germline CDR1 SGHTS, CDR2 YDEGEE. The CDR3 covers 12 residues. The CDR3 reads CASSLRGIEAFF. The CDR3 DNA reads TGTGCCAGCAGCTTGCGGGGGATTGAAGCTTTCTTT.

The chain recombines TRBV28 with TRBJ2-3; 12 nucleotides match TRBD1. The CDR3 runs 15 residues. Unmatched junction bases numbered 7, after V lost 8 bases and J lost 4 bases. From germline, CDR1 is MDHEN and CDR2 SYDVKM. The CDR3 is CASSLGQGAADTQYF. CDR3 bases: TGTGCCAGCTCATTGGGACAGGGGGCCGCAGATACGCAGTATTTT.

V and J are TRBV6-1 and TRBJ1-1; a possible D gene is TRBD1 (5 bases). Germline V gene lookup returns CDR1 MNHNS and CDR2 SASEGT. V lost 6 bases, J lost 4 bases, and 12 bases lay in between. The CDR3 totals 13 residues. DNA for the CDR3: TGTGCCAGCAGACAGGCGTTAGGCACTGAAGCTTTCTTT. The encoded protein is CASRQALGTEAFF.

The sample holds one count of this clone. DNA for the CDR3: TGTGCCAGCAGCCCCGGGCCATACTCTGGAAACACCATATATTTT. Translating it yields CASSPGPYSGNTIYF. The chain joins TRBV7-8 to TRBJ1-3; D uncertain. V lost 5 bases to trimming and J lost 0 bases, with 11 bases between them. Germline assignment: CDR1 SGHVS and CDR2 FQNEAQ. This CDR3 is built from 15 residues.

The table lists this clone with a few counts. The CDR3 region has the DNA TGTGCCAGCAGCCCATTGGGACAGGGCCACACTGAAGCTTTCTTT. This gives the protein CASSPLGQGHTEAFF. The V gene is TRBV13, the J gene TRBJ1-1; 9 positions match TRBD1. Germline-derived CDR1 and CDR2 are PRHDT and FYEKMQ (reference sequence). This CDR3 spans 15 amino acids. The V segment lost 5 bases and the J segment 3 bases; nucleotides outside the gene matches: 7.

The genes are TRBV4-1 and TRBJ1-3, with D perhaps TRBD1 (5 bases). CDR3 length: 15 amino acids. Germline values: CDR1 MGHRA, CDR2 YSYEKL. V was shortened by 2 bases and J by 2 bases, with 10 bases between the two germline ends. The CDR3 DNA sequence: TGCGCCAGCAGCCAATTGGGGGTTACTGGAAACACCATATATTTT. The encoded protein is CASSQLGVTGNTIYF.

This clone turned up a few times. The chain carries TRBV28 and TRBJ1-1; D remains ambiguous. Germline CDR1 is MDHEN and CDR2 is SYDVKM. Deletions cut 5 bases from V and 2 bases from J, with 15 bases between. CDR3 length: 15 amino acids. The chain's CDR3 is CASSPPGQRNTEAFF. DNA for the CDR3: TGTGCCAGCAGTCCCCCTGGGCAGAGAAACACTGAAGCTTTCTTT.

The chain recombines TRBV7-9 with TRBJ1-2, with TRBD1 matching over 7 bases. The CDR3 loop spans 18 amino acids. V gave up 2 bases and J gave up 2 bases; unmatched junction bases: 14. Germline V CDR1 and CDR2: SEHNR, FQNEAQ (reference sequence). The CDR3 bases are TGTGCCAGCAGCTTACATTACATACCCCGGACAGGAAACTATGGCTACACCTTC. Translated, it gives CASSLHYIPRTGNYGYTF.

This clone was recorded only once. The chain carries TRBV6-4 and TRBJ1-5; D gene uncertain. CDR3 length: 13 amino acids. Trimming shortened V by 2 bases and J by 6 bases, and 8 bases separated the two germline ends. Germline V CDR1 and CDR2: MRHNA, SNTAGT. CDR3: CASSDGPSQPQHF. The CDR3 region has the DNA TGTGCCAGCAGTGACGGGCCCTCTCAGCCCCAGCATTTT.

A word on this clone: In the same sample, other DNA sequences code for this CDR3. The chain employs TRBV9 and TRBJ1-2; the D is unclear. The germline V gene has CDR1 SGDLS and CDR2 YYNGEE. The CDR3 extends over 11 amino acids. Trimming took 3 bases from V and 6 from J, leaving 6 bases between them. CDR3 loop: CASSGSNGYTF. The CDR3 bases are TGTGCCAGCAGCGGCAGCAATGGCTACACCTTC.

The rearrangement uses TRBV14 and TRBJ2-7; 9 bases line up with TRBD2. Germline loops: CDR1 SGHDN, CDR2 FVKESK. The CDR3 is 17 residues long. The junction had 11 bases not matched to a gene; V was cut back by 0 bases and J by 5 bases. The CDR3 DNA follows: TGTGCCAGCAGCCAAGATCGGCGGGAGGGCCACCGCGACGAGCAGTACTTC. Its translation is CASSQDRREGHRDEQYF.

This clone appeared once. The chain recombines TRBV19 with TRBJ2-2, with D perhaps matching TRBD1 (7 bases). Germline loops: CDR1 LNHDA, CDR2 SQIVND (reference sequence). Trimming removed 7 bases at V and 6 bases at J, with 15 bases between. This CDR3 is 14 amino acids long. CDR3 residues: CASTNQGGSGELFF. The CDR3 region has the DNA TGTGCCAGTACCAACCAGGGGGGTTCCGGGGAGCTGTTTTTT.

Here the CDR3 reads CASSKQGASNQPQHF. The CDR3 nucleotides are TGTGCCAGCTCAAAACAGGGGGCGAGCAATCAGCCCCAGCATTTT. V is TRBV18 and J is TRBJ1-5; 9 bases align to TRBD1. CDR3 size: 15 residues. V lost 5 bases and J lost 1; bases outside the gene matches: 3. Germline-derived CDR1 and CDR2 are KGHSH and LQKENI. The full variable domain, rest sourced from reference TRBV18 and TRBJ1-5, is NAGVMQNPRHLVRRRGQEARLRCSPMKGHSHVYWYRQLPEEGLKFMVYLQKENIIDESGMPKERFSAEFPKEGPSILRIQQVVRGDSAAYFCASSKQGASNQPQHFGDGTRLSIL.

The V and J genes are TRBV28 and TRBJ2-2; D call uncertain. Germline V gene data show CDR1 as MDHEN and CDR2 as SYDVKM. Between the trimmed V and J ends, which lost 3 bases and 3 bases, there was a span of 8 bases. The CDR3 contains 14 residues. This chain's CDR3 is CASSFVLYTGELFF. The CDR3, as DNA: TGTGCCAGCAGTTTTGTTCTGTACACCGGGGAGCTGTTTTTT.

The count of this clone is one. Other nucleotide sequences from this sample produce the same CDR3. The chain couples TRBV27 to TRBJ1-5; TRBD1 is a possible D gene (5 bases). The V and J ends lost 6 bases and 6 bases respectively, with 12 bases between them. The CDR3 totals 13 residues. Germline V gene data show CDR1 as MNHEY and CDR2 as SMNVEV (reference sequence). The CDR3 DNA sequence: TGTGCCAGCAGCCTCAGGGTCGGTCAGCCCCAGCATTTT. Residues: CASSLRVGQPQHF.

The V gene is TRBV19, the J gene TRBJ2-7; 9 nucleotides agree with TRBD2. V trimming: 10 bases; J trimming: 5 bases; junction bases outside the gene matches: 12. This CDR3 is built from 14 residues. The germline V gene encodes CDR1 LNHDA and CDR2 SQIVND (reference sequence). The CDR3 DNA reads TGTGCCACCTCCATACGGGCTAGCGGGGACGAGCAGTACTTC. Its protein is CATSIRASGDEQYF.